Listed below are T cell receptor beta chains from one sample, sequenced in a study of blood T cell repertoires in COVID-19. Produced via immunoSEQ multiplex PCR; TCRdb's table is partial and in-frame only. The sample holds 150,000 to 200,000 clones; 75% to 90% are singletons and the top ten take around 7.8%. Sequencing was carried out using peripheral blood. The receptors here all came from an older woman with acute or convalescent COVID-19. Each CDR3 is given with its conserved first and last residue. The order of the fields is J gene, CDR3 length, D gene, V gene, clone size, CDR3 protein, CDR3 DNA. D genes are given only for firm matches. Rows may omit the clone size; those that give it use once, few, many or a size class.

>TRBJ2-1|13|TRBD1|TRBV11-2|-
CASSFGQGFSQFF
TGTGCCAGCAGCTTTGGACAGGGTTTTAGTCAGTTCTTC
>TRBJ2-7|16|-|TRBV28|-
CASRGRRASSSYEQYF
TGTGCCAGCAGAGGACGGAGGGCCTCCAGCTCCTACGAGCAGTACTTC
>TRBJ1-2|13|TRBD1|TRBV24-1|-
CATSDRGRSGYTF
TGTGCCACCAGTGACAGGGGGCGAAGTGGCTACACCTTC
>TRBJ1-3|17|-|TRBV7-3|-
CASSDPGNYSSGNTIYF
TGTGCCAGCAGCGACCCAGGAAATTACAGCTCTGGAAACACCATATATTTT
>TRBJ1-1|12|TRBD1|TRBV12-3/TRBV12-4|-
CASSFGQGSAFF
TGTGCCAGCAGTTTTGGACAGGGGAGCGCTTTCTTT
>TRBJ1-4|15|-|TRBV10-2|-
CASSGAPSANEKLFF
TGCGCCAGCAGTGGAGCTCCGTCGGCTAATGAAAAACTGTTTTTT
>TRBJ2-1|14|-|TRBV3-1/TRBV3-2|-
CASSQVRGYNEQFF
TGTGCCAGCAGCCAAGTTCGGGGGTACAATGAGCAGTTCTTC
>TRBJ2-1|13|-|TRBV29-1|-
CSVASGVYNEQFF
TGCAGCGTTGCGTCGGGGGTCTACAATGAGCAGTTCTTC
>TRBJ2-2|13|-|TRBV15|-
CATSSSRDGELFF
TGTGCCACCAGCAGCTCCAGGGACGGGGAGCTGTTTTTT
>TRBJ2-7|14|-|TRBV6-6|-
CASSYNGERDEQYF
TGTGCCAGCAGTTACAATGGGGAGAGAGACGAGCAGTACTTC
>TRBJ1-1|14|-|TRBV5-1|-
CASSPPAVNTEAFF
TGCGCCAGCAGCCCCCCTGCGGTAAACACTGAAGCTTTCTTT
>TRBJ2-7|14|-|TRBV6-5|-
CASSYSGQSYEQYF
TGTGCCAGCAGTTACTCTGGACAGTCCTACGAGCAGTACTTC
>TRBJ1-2|14|TRBD1|TRBV7-2|-
CASSFGTGRYGYTF
TGTGCCAGCAGCTTTGGGACAGGGCGGTATGGCTACACCTTC
>TRBJ2-3|13|-|TRBV5-1|-
CASSQDSTDTQYF
TGCGCCAGCAGCCAGGATAGCACAGATACGCAGTATTTT
>TRBJ1-4|14|TRBD1|TRBV2|-
CASRPDRDNEKLFF
TGTGCCAGCAGGCCGGACAGGGATAATGAAAAACTGTTTTTT
>TRBJ1-1|11|-|TRBV20-1|-
CSAKQGMRAFF
TGCAGTGCTAAGCAGGGTATGCGAGCTTTCTTT
>TRBJ1-3|13|-|TRBV12-3/TRBV12-4|-
CASSSDTGNTIYF
TGTGCCAGCAGTTCCGACACTGGAAACACCATATATTTT
>TRBJ2-7|14|TRBD2|TRBV15|-
CATSQGLESYEQYF
TGTGCCACCAGCCAGGGACTAGAGAGTTACGAGCAGTACTTC
>TRBJ1-5|15|TRBD1|TRBV9|-
CASSVDDRGNQPQHF
TGTGCCAGCAGCGTAGATGACAGGGGGAATCAGCCCCAGCATTTT
>TRBJ2-5|17|TRBD2|TRBV5-1|-
CASSRGLAAGVLETQYF
TGCGCCAGCAGCCGGGGACTAGCGGCGGGAGTATTAGAGACCCAGTACTTC
>TRBJ1-4|15|-|TRBV6-6|-
CASSAGTLTPGELFF
TGTGCCAGCAGCGCTGGGACTCTCACCCCTGGGGAACTGTTTTTT
>TRBJ2-7|15|TRBD2|TRBV7-2|-
CASSLAPSGVYEQYF
TGTGCCAGCAGCTTAGCGCCTAGCGGGGTGTACGAGCAGTACTTC
>TRBJ2-1|11|TRBD1|TRBV28|once
CATQGAGEQFF
TGTGCCACACAGGGGGCGGGTGAGCAGTTCTTC
>TRBJ1-6|15|-|TRBV11-2|-
CASSLGSSYNSPLHF
TGTGCCAGCAGCTTGGGGAGCTCCTATAATTCACCCCTCCACTTT
>TRBJ1-5|17|TRBD1|TRBV4-1|few
CASSQEADRGNYQPQHF
TGCGCCAGCAGCCAAGAGGCGGACAGGGGAAACTATCAGCCCCAGCATTTT
>TRBJ2-7|15|-|TRBV21-1|-
CAMSEAAGGKNEQYF
TGTGCCATGTCTGAAGCGGCGGGAGGGAAAAACGAGCAGTACTTC
>TRBJ2-5|14|-|TRBV5-1|-
CASSPQLAGETQYF
TGCGCCAGCAGCCCCCAACTAGCAGGAGAGACCCAGTACTTC
>TRBJ2-1|16|TRBD2|TRBV7-3|-
CASSSPGTSGSHEQFF
TGTGCCAGCAGCTCCCCCGGGACTAGCGGGAGTCATGAGCAGTTCTTC
>TRBJ1-2|14|TRBD1|TRBV6-5|-
CASSTTGTGNGYTF
TGTGCCAGCAGTACCACCGGGACAGGGAATGGCTACACCTTC
>TRBJ1-2|14|-|TRBV7-9|-
CASSLGGGPYGYTF
TGTGCCAGCAGCTTAGGAGGAGGGCCCTATGGCTACACCTTC
>TRBJ1-3|16|TRBD1|TRBV6-1|-
CASSGGLGQGENTIYF
TGTGCCAGCAGTGGGGGCCTCGGACAGGGGGAAAACACCATATATTTT
>TRBJ2-2|13|-|TRBV10-1|many
CASSEISTGELFF
TGCGCCAGCAGTGAAATTAGCACCGGGGAGCTGTTTTTT
>TRBJ2-1|18|TRBD2|TRBV5-4|-
CASSRGLAGEFSGNEQFF
TGTGCCAGCAGCCGGGGACTAGCGGGAGAGTTCTCTGGGAATGAGCAGTTCTTC
>TRBJ2-1|17|-|TRBV5-1|-
CASSLNGGVRFYNEQFF
TGCGCCAGCAGCTTGAACGGCGGGGTCCGCTTTTACAATGAGCAGTTCTTC
>TRBJ1-3|15|-|TRBV19|-
CARARGKSSGNTIYF
TGTGCCAGGGCCCGCGGGAAGAGCTCTGGAAACACCATATATTTT
>TRBJ2-2|16|-|TRBV9|-
CASSVRLMANTGELFF
TGTGCCAGCAGCGTCAGACTTATGGCGAACACCGGGGAGCTGTTTTTT
>TRBJ1-2|15|TRBD1|TRBV24-1|-
CATSDSGTGFYGYTF
TGTGCCACCAGTGATTCGGGGACAGGGTTCTATGGCTACACCTTC
>TRBJ1-4|16|-|TRBV6-5|-
CASSYSGVATNEKLFF
TGTGCCAGCAGTTACTCCGGAGTAGCAACTAATGAAAAACTGTTTTTT
>TRBJ2-3|16|-|TRBV27|-
CASSSTSREVTDTQYF
TGTGCCAGCAGTTCTACTTCTAGGGAGGTCACAGATACGCAGTATTTT
>TRBJ1-2|14|-|TRBV29-1|-
CSAPSPQRIYGYTF
TGCAGCGCCCCTTCCCCACAGAGAATCTATGGCTACACCTTC
>TRBJ1-1|15|TRBD1|TRBV25-1|-
CASSDVGAGGTEAFF
TGTGCCAGCAGTGATGTGGGGGCAGGGGGCACTGAAGCTTTCTTT
>TRBJ2-1|14|-|TRBV3-1/TRBV3-2|-
CASSQSISGNEQFF
TGTGCCAGCAGCCAGTCGATCTCCGGCAATGAGCAGTTCTTC